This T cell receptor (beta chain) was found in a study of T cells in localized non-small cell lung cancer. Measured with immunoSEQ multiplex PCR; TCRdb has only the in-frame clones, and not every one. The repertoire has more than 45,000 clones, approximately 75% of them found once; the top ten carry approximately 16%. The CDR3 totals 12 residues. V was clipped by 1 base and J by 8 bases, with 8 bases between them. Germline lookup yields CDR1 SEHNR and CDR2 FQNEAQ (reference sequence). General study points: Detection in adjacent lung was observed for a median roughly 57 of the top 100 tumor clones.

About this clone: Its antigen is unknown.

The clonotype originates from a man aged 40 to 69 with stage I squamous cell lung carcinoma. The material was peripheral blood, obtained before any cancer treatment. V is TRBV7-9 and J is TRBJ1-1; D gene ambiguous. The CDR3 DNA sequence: TGTGCCAGCAGCTTAGTAGGCTCGGAAGCTTTCTTT. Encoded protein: CASSLVGSEAFF. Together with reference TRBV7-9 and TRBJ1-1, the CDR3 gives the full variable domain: DTGVSQNPRHKITKRGQNVTFRCDPISEHNRLYWYRQTLGQGPEFLTYFQNEAQLEKSRLLSDRFSAERPKGSFSTLEIQRTEQGDSAMYLCASSLVGSEAFFGQGTRLTVV.